A selection of T cell receptor beta chains follows, all from one sample in a study of beta chain features in type 1 diabetes. This table comes from immunoSEQ multiplex PCR, and its TCRdb copy is limited to in-frame clones, with some not included. The profile shows about 230,000 clones, more than 9% of them singletons. Sample: naive CD4+ T cells from blood. The receptors were gathered from a woman aged 18 to 35 in good health. Both conserved end residues are part of each CDR3. The D gene is left open where the match is weak. A clone size is listed for some rows: how often the clone was seen (once, few, many), or a class if it is expanded.

D gene: -; V gene: TRBV12-5; J gene: TRBJ1-5; clone size: -; CDR3 protein: CASGPGRGNQPQHF; CDR3 DNA: TGTGCTAGTGGTCCCGGACGAGGGAATCAGCCCCAGCATTTT
D gene: TRBD1; V gene: TRBV5-1; J gene: TRBJ2-5; clone size: -; CDR3 protein: CASSLWTGGGETQYF; CDR3 DNA: TGCGCCAGCAGCTTGTGGACAGGGGGTGGAGAGACCCAGTACTTC
D gene: TRBD1; V gene: TRBV11-2; J gene: TRBJ1-1; clone size: few; CDR3 protein: CASSLQGQAGTEAFF; CDR3 DNA: TGTGCCAGCAGCTTACAGGGACAGGCAGGCACTGAAGCTTTCTTT
D gene: TRBD1; V gene: TRBV7-9; J gene: TRBJ1-1; clone size: few; CDR3 protein: CASSLEGTGEAFF; CDR3 DNA: TGTGCCAGCAGCTTAGAGGGGACAGGAGAAGCTTTCTTT
D gene: -; V gene: TRBV10-2; J gene: TRBJ1-1; clone size: -; CDR3 protein: CASSESRGTEAFF; CDR3 DNA: TGCGCCAGCAGTGAGTCAAGGGGAACTGAAGCTTTCTTT
D gene: -; V gene: TRBV13; J gene: TRBJ2-7; clone size: few; CDR3 protein: CASSLARGPYEQYF; CDR3 DNA: TGTGCCAGCAGCTTGGCCAGGGGCCCCTACGAGCAGTACTTC
D gene: TRBD1; V gene: TRBV28; J gene: TRBJ2-5; clone size: few; CDR3 protein: CASSPSGQGQYQETQYF; CDR3 DNA: TGTGCCAGCAGTCCCTCTGGACAGGGACAGTACCAAGAGACCCAGTACTTC
D gene: TRBD1; V gene: TRBV6-1; J gene: TRBJ1-4; clone size: -; CDR3 protein: CASGAGTGTFRSWEKLFF; CDR3 DNA: TGTGCCAGCGGTGCCGGGACAGGGACATTTCGGAGTTGGGAAAAACTGTTTTTT
D gene: -; V gene: TRBV5-1; J gene: TRBJ2-5; clone size: -; CDR3 protein: CASRGAVYQETQYF; CDR3 DNA: TGCGCCAGCAGGGGGGCGGTCTACCAAGAGACCCAGTACTTC
D gene: -; V gene: TRBV6-5; J gene: TRBJ2-7; clone size: -; CDR3 protein: CASRVEGGYEQYF; CDR3 DNA: TGTGCCAGCAGGGTCGAAGGGGGCTACGAGCAGTACTTC
D gene: -; V gene: TRBV30; J gene: TRBJ1-3; clone size: -; CDR3 protein: CAWSVSRSGNTIYF; CDR3 DNA: TGTGCCTGGAGTGTTTCGAGATCTGGAAACACCATATATTTT
D gene: -; V gene: TRBV6-1; J gene: TRBJ1-2; clone size: -; CDR3 protein: CASSEAGQSRGYTF; CDR3 DNA: TGTGCCAGCAGTGAAGCCGGACAGAGCCGCGGCTACACCTTC
D gene: TRBD2; V gene: TRBV15; J gene: TRBJ2-7; clone size: -; CDR3 protein: CATSPDSSGSEEQYF; CDR3 DNA: TGTGCCACCAGCCCGGACTCTAGCGGGAGTGAAGAGCAGTACTTC
D gene: -; V gene: TRBV29-1; J gene: TRBJ1-2; clone size: few; CDR3 protein: CSVEVGPNYGYTF; CDR3 DNA: TGCAGCGTTGAGGTGGGGCCGAACTATGGCTACACCTTC
D gene: -; V gene: TRBV27; J gene: TRBJ1-4; clone size: -; CDR3 protein: CASSARREGGSELFF; CDR3 DNA: TGTGCCAGCAGTGCCCGCAGGGAAGGGGGTTCGGAACTGTTTTTT
D gene: -; V gene: TRBV9; J gene: TRBJ1-1; clone size: -; CDR3 protein: CASSVAGASGTEAFF; CDR3 DNA: TGTGCCAGCAGCGTAGCAGGGGCATCGGGCACTGAAGCTTTCTTT
D gene: TRBD2; V gene: TRBV18; J gene: TRBJ2-1; clone size: few; CDR3 protein: CASSLKTSGSWDEQFF; CDR3 DNA: TGTGCCAGCTCACTCAAGACTAGCGGGAGTTGGGATGAGCAGTTCTTC
D gene: TRBD1; V gene: TRBV5-1; J gene: TRBJ1-5; clone size: few; CDR3 protein: CASSLEPTGVVHQPQHF; CDR3 DNA: TGCGCCAGCAGCCTAGAACCGACAGGGGTCGTTCATCAGCCCCAGCATTTT
D gene: TRBD1; V gene: TRBV5-4; J gene: TRBJ1-2; clone size: -; CDR3 protein: CATHQQGASYGYTF; CDR3 DNA: TGTGCCACCCACCAGCAGGGGGCAAGCTATGGCTACACCTTC
D gene: -; V gene: TRBV30; J gene: TRBJ1-2; clone size: -; CDR3 protein: CAWSNGWVFYGYTF; CDR3 DNA: TGTGCCTGGAGCAACGGGTGGGTCTTCTATGGCTACACCTTC
D gene: -; V gene: TRBV30; J gene: TRBJ2-3; clone size: few; CDR3 protein: CAWSTRGDSTDTQYF; CDR3 DNA: TGTGCCTGGAGTACCAGGGGGGATTCCACAGATACGCAGTATTTT
D gene: -; V gene: TRBV30; J gene: TRBJ2-7; clone size: -; CDR3 protein: CAWSVLGSQGLLRQYF; CDR3 DNA: TGTGCCTGGAGTGTTTTGGGGTCGCAGGGCCTCTTAAGGCAGTACTTC
D gene: -; V gene: TRBV10-3; J gene: TRBJ2-3; clone size: few; CDR3 protein: CAISEQTDTQYF; CDR3 DNA: TGTGCCATCAGTGAGCAAACAGATACGCAGTATTTT
D gene: -; V gene: TRBV7-9; J gene: TRBJ2-3; clone size: few; CDR3 protein: CASSLIVGRDTDTQYF; CDR3 DNA: TGTGCCAGCAGCTTAATCGTGGGGAGAGACACAGATACGCAGTATTTT
D gene: -; V gene: TRBV28; J gene: TRBJ1-1; clone size: -; CDR3 protein: CASSLLIGGAFF; CDR3 DNA: TGTGCCAGCAGTTTATTAATCGGGGGAGCTTTCTTT
D gene: -; V gene: TRBV2; J gene: TRBJ1-5; clone size: few; CDR3 protein: CASTVRGEGQPQHF; CDR3 DNA: TGTGCCAGCACGGTGCGGGGCGAGGGTCAGCCCCAGCATTTT
D gene: -; V gene: TRBV7-9; J gene: TRBJ1-1; clone size: -; CDR3 protein: CASSSPRGLRAFF; CDR3 DNA: TGTGCCAGCAGCTCACCACGGGGGTTGCGGGCTTTCTTT
D gene: TRBD1; V gene: TRBV28; J gene: TRBJ1-1; clone size: few; CDR3 protein: CASSFETGQGEAFF; CDR3 DNA: TGTGCCAGCAGTTTCGAGACAGGGCAGGGTGAAGCTTTCTTT
D gene: TRBD2; V gene: TRBV5-4; J gene: TRBJ2-7; clone size: few; CDR3 protein: CASSSISGREHEQYF; CDR3 DNA: TGTGCCAGCAGCTCGATTAGCGGGAGGGAGCACGAGCAGTACTTC
D gene: -; V gene: TRBV13; J gene: TRBJ1-3; clone size: few; CDR3 protein: CASSLGPVGAAVSGNTIYF; CDR3 DNA: TGTGCCAGCAGCTTAGGCCCCGTTGGGGCAGCAGTCTCTGGAAACACCATATATTTT
D gene: TRBD1; V gene: TRBV6-1; J gene: TRBJ2-7; clone size: few; CDR3 protein: CASGQGGEQYF; CDR3 DNA: TGTGCCAGCGGACAGGGGGGCGAGCAGTACTTC
D gene: TRBD1; V gene: TRBV2; J gene: TRBJ1-5; clone size: -; CDR3 protein: CASQREQGDNQPQHF; CDR3 DNA: TGTGCCAGTCAGAGGGAGCAGGGGGACAATCAGCCCCAGCATTTT
D gene: -; V gene: TRBV15; J gene: TRBJ1-2; clone size: few; CDR3 protein: CATSRSRGTGLNGYTF; CDR3 DNA: TGTGCCACCAGCCGTTCGCGGGGCACAGGATTGAATGGCTACACCTTC
D gene: -; V gene: TRBV4-1; J gene: TRBJ1-1; clone size: -; CDR3 protein: CASSQDSQASQGTEAFF; CDR3 DNA: TGCGCCAGCAGCCAAGATTCCCAGGCCAGCCAAGGCACTGAAGCTTTCTTT
D gene: -; V gene: TRBV6-1; J gene: TRBJ1-5; clone size: few; CDR3 protein: CASSSTGQPQHF; CDR3 DNA: TGTGCCAGCAGTTCGACAGGCCAGCCCCAGCATTTT
D gene: TRBD1; V gene: TRBV27; J gene: TRBJ1-1; clone size: -; CDR3 protein: CASSPWTGLMNTEAFF; CDR3 DNA: TGTGCCAGCAGTCCATGGACAGGGTTGATGAACACTGAAGCTTTCTTT
D gene: TRBD1; V gene: TRBV27; J gene: TRBJ2-7; clone size: few; CDR3 protein: CASSDPPGQGAYEQYF; CDR3 DNA: TGTGCCAGCAGTGACCCCCCAGGACAGGGGGCCTACGAGCAGTACTTC
D gene: -; V gene: TRBV9; J gene: TRBJ1-2; clone size: few; CDR3 protein: CASSPQTGAYGYTF; CDR3 DNA: TGTGCCAGCAGCCCCCAGACAGGAGCCTATGGCTACACCTTC
D gene: -; V gene: TRBV14; J gene: TRBJ2-5; clone size: -; CDR3 protein: CASSQAKRTQYF; CDR3 DNA: TGTGCCAGCAGCCAAGCCAAGAGAACCCAGTACTTC
D gene: TRBD1; V gene: TRBV5-1; J gene: TRBJ2-1; clone size: few; CDR3 protein: CASSWTRQGNEQFF; CDR3 DNA: TGCGCCAGCAGCTGGACCCGACAGGGGAATGAGCAGTTCTTC
D gene: TRBD2; V gene: TRBV10-3; J gene: TRBJ2-1; clone size: -; CDR3 protein: CATGLADNEQFF; CDR3 DNA: TGTGCCACAGGACTAGCAGACAATGAGCAGTTCTTC
D gene: -; V gene: TRBV7-6; J gene: TRBJ1-1; clone size: -; CDR3 protein: CASTLTAGDTEAFF; CDR3 DNA: TGTGCCAGCACCCTCACGGCCGGGGACACTGAAGCTTTCTTT
D gene: TRBD1; V gene: TRBV18; J gene: TRBJ2-7; clone size: few; CDR3 protein: CASSPGTGEFNEQYF; CDR3 DNA: TGTGCCAGCTCACCCGGGACAGGGGAGTTTAACGAGCAGTACTTC
D gene: -; V gene: TRBV19; J gene: TRBJ2-4; clone size: once; CDR3 protein: CASSFLGKNIQYF; CDR3 DNA: TGTGCCAGTAGCTTCCTCGGCAAAAACATTCAGTACTTC
D gene: TRBD2; V gene: TRBV5-1; J gene: TRBJ2-7; clone size: few; CDR3 protein: CASSRNSGRSYEQYF; CDR3 DNA: TGCGCCAGCAGCCGCAACAGCGGGAGGAGCTACGAGCAGTACTTC
D gene: TRBD1; V gene: TRBV7-2; J gene: TRBJ1-1; clone size: few; CDR3 protein: CASSLDVYRGTSEAFF; CDR3 DNA: TGTGCCAGCAGCTTAGATGTCTACAGGGGGACCTCAGAAGCTTTCTTT
D gene: TRBD2; V gene: TRBV30; J gene: TRBJ2-4; clone size: few; CDR3 protein: CAWSPRVPAGGAHKNIQYF; CDR3 DNA: TGTGCCTGGAGTCCCAGGGTCCCAGCGGGGGGTGCTCACAAAAACATTCAGTACTTC